This T cell receptor beta chain came from a study of shared clonotypes between healthy human individuals. About the research overall: Contributing individuals were a couple of females and a few males aged 18 to 49.

Clones were read by immunoSEQ multiplex PCR, and TCRdb kept only the in-frame ones, dropping some. The table lists 2 million to 3 million clones, over 85% of them singletons. Germline CDR1 is MNHNY and CDR2 is SVGAGI (reference sequence). This CDR3 comprises 14 residues. Trimming removed 4 bases from V and 2 bases from J, with 9 bases in between. This rearrangement joins TRBV6-6 to TRBJ2-1; no clear D. This TCR was recovered from a man aged 18-30 years in good health. Some clones in this sample may be carry-over from other donors' samples. Material for sequencing was naive CD4+ T cells from PBMCs. Sample subset: CD45RA+ positively selected. The CDR3 coding sequence is TGTGCCAGCAGTTTGGGTCTACCCTACAATGAGCAGTTCTTC. It is translated as CASSLGLPYNEQFF.